This T cell receptor beta chain stems from a study of blood T cell repertoires in COVID-19. Study overall: T cells, B-cell-depleted T cells, or PBMCs supplied cDNA or gDNA.

Either two negative PCRs, clearance, or symptom resolution qualified Cohort 3 donors as recovered. Repertoires were generated with immunoSEQ multiplex PCR, while TCRdb's copy carries only in-frame clones and drops some. The table lists roughly 150,000 clones, approximately 79% of them singletons. Trimming removed 3 bases from V and 4 bases from J, with 16 bases in between. The CDR3 covers 15 residues. CDR1 SNHLY and CDR2 FYNNEI come from the germline V gene. Sequencing used PBMCs or T cells enriched from blood (not recorded which). This TCR came from a man aged 50-59 years who had recovered from COVID-19. The chain employs TRBV2 and TRBJ2-7, with D perhaps matching TRBD2 (7 bases). The CDR3 here is CASSEGGAGVYEQYF. Here the CDR3 DNA reads TGTGCCAGCAGTGAGGGGGGCGCGGGGGTATACGAGCAGTACTTC.